The rows below give T cell receptor beta chains drawn from one sample of a study of T cell responses to AZD1222 COVID-19 vaccine. Generated by immunoSEQ multiplex PCR, the TCRdb table keeps only in-frame clones and is missing some. The profile shows some 170,000 clones, 90% to 95% of them singletons. Sequencing was performed on peripheral blood, taken on day 0 of AZD1222 vaccination. These receptor sequences come from an adult in good health. The CDR3 runs from the conserved cysteine through the conserved F or W. A D gene is named only where the DNA matches it firmly. Clone sizes are given selectively: once, few, many, or a class where the clone is expanded.

V	length	D	size	J	CDR3	DNA
TRBV28	18	TRBD1	NA	TRBJ2-1	CASSLLGEDRGQYNEQFF	TGTGCCAGCAGCCTGCTCGGGGAGGACAGGGGGCAGTACAATGAGCAGTTCTTC
TRBV29-1	14	TRBD1	NA	TRBJ2-5	CSFRQGNHQETQYF	TGCAGCTTTAGACAGGGGAACCACCAAGAGACCCAGTACTTC
TRBV4-1	14	NA	NA	TRBJ1-2	CASSQGSGTYGYTF	TGCGCCAGCAGCCAAGGGTCGGGGACCTATGGCTACACCTTC
TRBV6-5	12	NA	NA	TRBJ1-2	CASSPYGYGYTF	TGTGCCAGCAGCCCCTACGGTTATGGCTACACCTTC
TRBV5-4	14	TRBD2	NA	TRBJ2-7	CASSLSSGGYEQYF	TGTGCCAGCAGCTTGTCGAGCGGGGGATACGAGCAGTACTTC
TRBV6-5	15	NA	NA	TRBJ2-1	CASSYEWGRSGEQFF	TGTGCCAGCAGTTACGAGTGGGGCAGGTCGGGGGAGCAGTTCTTC
TRBV5-1	14	NA	NA	TRBJ1-6	CASSFDRGNSPLHF	TGCGCCAGCAGCTTTGATAGGGGAAATTCACCCCTCCACTTT
TRBV30	15	NA	NA	TRBJ2-2	CAWRPLTQNTGELFF	TGTGCCTGGAGGCCCTTGACTCAAAACACCGGGGAGCTGTTTTTT
TRBV7-9	13	NA	few	TRBJ1-1	CASSLADSTEAFF	TGTGCCAGCAGCTTAGCAGACAGCACTGAAGCTTTCTTT
TRBV5-4	13	NA	NA	TRBJ1-2	CASSRNGRDGYTF	TGTGCCAGCAGCAGAAATGGTAGAGATGGCTACACCTTC
TRBV5-1	15	NA	NA	TRBJ2-6	CASSLGTSGANVLTF	TGCGCCAGCAGCTTGGGGACTTCTGGGGCCAACGTCCTGACTTTC
TRBV10-3	12	NA	NA	TRBJ2-5	CAISRVGETQYF	TGTGCCATCAGTCGAGTGGGCGAGACCCAGTACTTC
TRBV6-5	15	NA	NA	TRBJ2-3	CASSYSSPSSDTQYF	TGTGCCAGCAGTTACTCTTCCCCATCGAGCGATACGCAGTATTTT
TRBV11-3	15	NA	NA	TRBJ1-2	CASSFTGIANYGYTF	TGTGCCAGCAGCTTCACAGGGATAGCTAACTATGGCTACACCTTC
TRBV5-8	19	TRBD2	NA	TRBJ2-7	CASSARRAVTSGGVYEQYF	TGTGCCAGCAGCGCCCGCAGGGCGGTGACTAGCGGGGGGGTCTACGAGCAGTACTTC
TRBV5-1	14	TRBD2	NA	TRBJ2-7	CASSLAGRGNEQYF	TGCGCCAGCAGCTTGGCCGGGCGGGGGAACGAGCAGTACTTC
TRBV3-1/TRBV3-2	14	NA	NA	TRBJ1-5	CASSRDLSNQPQHF	TGTGCCAGCAGCCGAGACCTTAGCAATCAGCCCCAGCATTTT
TRBV19	14	NA	NA	TRBJ1-4	CASSDPSVGEKLFF	TGTGCCAGTAGCGATCCATCGGTTGGGGAAAAACTGTTTTTT
TRBV11-2	13	TRBD1	NA	TRBJ1-6	CASSPDRNSPLHF	TGTGCCAGCAGCCCGGACAGGAATTCACCCCTCCACTTT
TRBV18	13	NA	NA	TRBJ1-6	CASSDSLNSPLHF	TGTGCCAGCTCAGACAGTTTGAATTCACCCCTCCACTTT
TRBV4-1	17	TRBD2	NA	TRBJ2-1	CASSQGVGSGGYNEQFF	TGCGCCAGCAGCCAAGGGGTCGGTAGCGGGGGGTACAATGAGCAGTTCTTC
TRBV16	16	NA	NA	TRBJ2-3	CASSQSVGRLTDTQYF	TGTGCCAGCAGCCAATCCGTGGGGAGACTCACAGATACGCAGTATTTT
TRBV6-4	15	NA	NA	TRBJ2-7	CASSDPPCGAYEQYF	TGTGCCAGCAGTGACCCCCCCTGCGGGGCCTACGAGCAGTACTTC